This is a list of T cell receptor beta chains from one sample in a study of T cells in Graves' hyperthyroidism and ophthalmopathy. Each CDR3 protein gets one entry after TCRdb re-called the multiplex PCR reads with MiXCR. This table has some 210,000 distinct CDR3 sequences, more than 15% appearing once. Sequenced input: blood. Receptors originate from a middle-aged man with Graves' hyperthyroidism. Each CDR3 is given with its conserved first and last residue. D genes are given only for firm matches. Clone size appears in some rows only: once, few, many, or a class for an expanded clone.

d_call	j_call	clone_size	v_call	cdr3_nt	cdr3_aa
.	TRBJ2-3	many	TRBV11-2	TGTGCCAGCAGCTCGCCATGGGGTGGCACAGATACGCAGTATTTT	CASSSPWGGTDTQYF
TRBD1	TRBJ1-1	many	TRBV30	TGTGCCTGGAGCGGACAGGGGAACACTGAAGCTTTCTTT	CAWSGQGNTEAFF
.	TRBJ2-3	.	TRBV5-1	TGCGCCAGCAGCACTGGGCGAGATACGCAGTATTTT	CASSTGRDTQYF
.	TRBJ1-3	.	TRBV30	TGTGCCTGGAGTGTTGGGGGCGTAGGAAACACCATATATTTT	CAWSVGGVGNTIYF
TRBD1	TRBJ2-2	.	TRBV5-1	TGCGCCAGCAGAGGGGACAGCTTGAACACCGGGGAGCTGTTTTTT	CASRGDSLNTGELFF
TRBD1	TRBJ2-7	many	TRBV28	TGTGCCAGCAGTTCTCCCCGGACAGGGAGCTACGAGCAGTACTTC	CASSSPRTGSYEQYF
TRBD2	TRBJ2-7	.	TRBV20-1	TGCAGTGCTAGAGCCGGGACTATATACGAGCAGTACTTC	CSARAGTIYEQYF
.	TRBJ2-7	many	TRBV20-1	TGCAGTGCTAGAGTCGCAGGGGGGCCGCGCGAGCAGTACTTC	CSARVAGGPREQYF
.	TRBJ2-7	few	TRBV7-9	TGTGCCAGCAGCTTCCCACCACAGGGATACGAGCAGTACTTC	CASSFPPQGYEQYF
TRBD2	TRBJ2-1	many	TRBV11-3	TGTGCCAGTACTAGCGGAATTTACAATGAGCAGTTCTTC	CASTSGIYNEQFF
TRBD2	TRBJ2-2	few	TRBV11-3	TGTGCCAGCAGCTCCCGGGACTACAATCCCGGGGAGCTGTTTTTT	CASSSRDYNPGELFF
.	TRBJ2-7	.	TRBV19	TGTGCCAGTAGTATCCCTCAGAGCTACGAGCAGTACTTC	CASSIPQSYEQYF
.	TRBJ2-1	many	TRBV7-8	TGTGCCAGCAGACCACTAGCCCCCAGGAGGAATGAGCAGTTCTTC	CASRPLAPRRNEQFF
.	TRBJ2-5	many	TRBV28	TGTGCCAGCAGTGGAGACGGCAGGACCCAGTACTTC	CASSGDGRTQYF
.	TRBJ2-3	many	TRBV11-2	TGTGCCAGCAGCTCGCCAGGCCCCGATACGCAGTATTTT	CASSSPGPDTQYF
.	TRBJ2-1	many	TRBV5-1	TGCGCCAGCACCCCGGGGGGCTCCCTGGGCAATGAGCAGTTCTTC	CASTPGGSLGNEQFF
.	TRBJ2-5	.	TRBV30	TGTGCCTGGAGCCCTGGACCGTGGCAAGAGACCCAGTACTTC	CAWSPGPWQETQYF
TRBD1	TRBJ1-2	few	TRBV3-1	TGTGCCAGCAGCCCCGGGACAGGGAATCTATATGGCTACACCTTC	CASSPGTGNLYGYTF
TRBD1	TRBJ2-7	many	TRBV12-3/TRBV12-4	TGTGCCAGCAGCCCTAAAGACAGGGTGGAGCAGTACTTC	CASSPKDRVEQYF
.	TRBJ2-1	many	TRBV28	TGTGCCAGCAGTTTACGCACTTACAATGAGCAGTTCTTC	CASSLRTYNEQFF
TRBD1	TRBJ2-5	.	TRBV20-1	TGCAGTGCTAGAGATCTCCGAGGGACAGACCAAGAGACCCAGTACTTC	CSARDLRGTDQETQYF
.	TRBJ1-2	many	TRBV30	TGTGCCTGGAGGGGGGGCGCTTGGCGGGGCTACACCTTC	CAWRGGAWRGYTF
TRBD2	TRBJ2-7	many	TRBV20-1	TGCAGTGCTAGGGTTACTAGCGGAGGCTGGGAGCAGTACTTC	CSARVTSGGWEQYF
.	TRBJ2-2	few	TRBV20-1	TGCAGTGCTTGGGACAGGGGGGTGCTAGCGGGAGCCGGGGAGCTGTTTTTT	CSAWDRGVLAGAGELFF
.	TRBJ1-5	once	TRBV7-6	TGTGCCAGCAGCCTGCCCGGGGGGCCCCAGCATTTT	CASSLPGGPQHF
.	TRBJ1-3	.	TRBV29-1	TGCAGCGTTGGTCAGTCTGGAAACACCATATATTTT	CSVGQSGNTIYF
TRBD1	TRBJ1-2	.	TRBV6-2/TRBV6-3	TGTGCCAGCAACCAAGGACAGGGGTATAACTATGGCTACACCTTC	CASNQGQGYNYGYTF
TRBD1	TRBJ2-1	many	TRBV3-1	TGTGCCAGCAGCCCAGGATCCGGACAGGGCGCCTACAATGAGCAGTTCTTC	CASSPGSGQGAYNEQFF
.	TRBJ1-2	few	TRBV4-1	TGCGCCAGCAGCCCGGGGCCATTTCGGACCGAGGGCTACACCTTC	CASSPGPFRTEGYTF
.	TRBJ1-5	.	TRBV5-1	TGCGCCAGCAGCTTGGGGGCAGAAAGCAATCAGCCCCAGCATTTT	CASSLGAESNQPQHF
.	TRBJ2-1	many	TRBV3-1	TGTGCCAGCAGCCAAGATGTCACAGAGTACAATGAGCAGTTCTTC	CASSQDVTEYNEQFF
TRBD2	TRBJ2-7	many	TRBV2	TGTGCCGGGCGGGGGGAGGCCAATTACGAGCAGTACTTC	CAGRGEANYEQYF